Below, one T cell receptor (beta chain) is given with its context. Its cognate antigen is unknown. The source of the sample is a study of monozygotic twins with inflammatory bowel disease. Study-wide results and caveats: A reduction in TCRbeta diversity (inverse Simpson) was seen in IBD patients relative to healthy co-twins.

The germline gives CDR1 DFQATT, CDR2 SNEGSKA (reference sequence). This CDR3 is 15 amino acids long. Incorporation of UMIs carrying a 6-nucleotide sample barcode was performed by template switching. TCRdb reprocessed the 5' RACE reads and stores each CDR3 protein as one record, lacking DNA. The sample data list 88,000 or so distinct CDR3 sequences. The rearrangement links TRBV20-1 to TRBJ2-1; TCRdb's D gene call, TRBD2, goes unchecked for lack of DNA. The specimen was blood. This sequence was found in a human donor with ulcerative colitis or Crohn's disease, or a healthy co-twin of an affected twin (not recorded which). The CDR3 reads CSARQLAGGPDEQFF.